This T cell receptor (beta chain) comes out of a study of CD8 T cells in ankylosing spondylitis. This clonotype occurred many times. TCRdb analysed the 5' RACE reads with MiXCR anew, one entry per CDR3 protein. The top ten clones hold 4.8% of a sample with about 210,000 distinct CDR3 sequences, under 8.5% of them seen once. This CDR3 is built from 14 residues. With 0 bases removed from V and 1 base from J, the gap between germline ends came to 7 bases. The source material was blood, either unsorted or a sorted T cell fraction (not recorded which). The chain uses TRBV12-3 or TRBV12-4 and TRBJ2-7; D may be TRBD2 (6 bases). The origin of this receptor is a female donor with ankylosing spondylitis or in good health (not recorded which). Here the CDR3 reads CASSLAGGSYEQYF. CDR3 sequence (DNA): TGTGCCAGCAGTTTAGCGGGAGGATCCTACGAGCAGTACTTC.